The 30 T cell receptor beta chains presented below share a single source sample, sequenced in a study of CD8 T cell repertoires and HIV-1 epitope variants. These receptors have no known antigen. Profiled with immunoSEQ multiplex PCR; TCRdb holds only in-frame clones, not every one. The sample carries around 6,000 clones, 64% recorded once. Sequenced material: cultured CD8+ T cells derived from PBMCs. The receptors derive from a male donor with HIV.

This clone was recorded a few times. V gene TRBV5-1 combines with J gene TRBJ1-3, with TRBD1 as a possible D gene (6 bases). CDR1 is SGHRS, CDR2 YFSETQ, per germline. The CDR3 has 16 residues. V lost 2 bases and J 0 bases, leaving 12 bases between the germline ends. The CDR3 here is CASSLRTASSGNTIYF. CDR3 nucleotide sequence: TGCGCCAGCAGCTTAAGGACAGCCTCCTCTGGAAACACCATATATTTT. Filled out from reference TRBV5-1 and TRBJ1-3, the complete variable domain reads KAGVTQTPRYLIKTRGQQVTLSCSPISGHRSVSWYQQTPGQGLQFLFEYFSETQRNKGNFPGRFSGRQFSNSRSEMNVSTLELGDSALYLCASSLRTASSGNTIYFGEGSWLTVV.

The rearrangement uses TRBV6-5 and TRBJ2-3; 8 bases align to TRBD2. Per germline, CDR1 MNHEY and CDR2 SVGAGI. The CDR3 is 14 residues long. V trimming: 6 bases; J trimming: 6 bases; junction bases outside the gene matches: 8. DNA for the CDR3: TGTGCCAGCAGGCCCGGGACTAGTTGGGATACGCAGTATTTT. Amino acid sequence: CASRPGTSWDTQYF.

The chain combines TRBV5-4 with TRBJ2-2; D not certain. The CDR3 is 12 residues long. Trimming shortened V by 4 bases and J by 7 bases, and 8 bases separated the two germline ends. The germline V gene encodes CDR1 SGHNT and CDR2 YYREEE (reference sequence). The CDR3 loop is CASSPPDGELFF. The CDR3 DNA sequence: TGTGCCAGCAGCCCCCCTGACGGGGAGCTGTTTTTT.

The V and J genes are TRBV28 and TRBJ2-3; D uncertain. The ends were cut back, 8 bases at V and 2 bases at J, with 14 bases in the middle. Germline CDR1 and CDR2: MDHEN and SYDVKM. The CDR3 runs 14 residues. The CDR3 region has the DNA TGTGCCAGCTCCATGTCCGAATACACAGATACGCAGTATTTT. Translated: CASSMSEYTDTQYF.

The V gene is TRBV4-3, the J gene TRBJ1-2; D unresolved. This CDR3 spans 12 amino acids. V was shortened by 0 bases and J by 9 bases, with 8 bases between the two germline ends. Germline CDR1 and CDR2: LGHNA and YSLEER. CDR3 protein: CASSQDIGSYTF. CDR3 DNA sequence: TGCGCCAGCAGCCAAGATATCGGAAGCTACACCTTC.

CDR3 nucleotide sequence: TGTGCCAGCAGCTTGACCGGGATCGACATTTACAATGAGCAGTTCTTC. The encoded protein is CASSLTGIDIYNEQFF. The V and J genes are TRBV21-1 and TRBJ2-1; the DNA was not compared with TRBD2, the D call given in the table. TRBV21-1 is noted as a pseudogene. CDR3 length: 16 amino acids.

This clone was observed a single time. V and J are TRBV6-5 and TRBJ2-1, with 7 bases lining up with TRBD2. This CDR3 comprises 13 residues. CDR1 and CDR2 (germline): MNHEY, SVGAGI. Trimming took 6 bases from V and 3 from J; bases not matched to a gene: 2. This CDR3 is CASSSSGYNEQFF. CDR3 nucleotides: TGTGCCAGCAGCTCTAGCGGCTACAATGAGCAGTTCTTC.

This chain links TRBV5-6 with TRBJ1-3; D not resolved. Deletions cut 4 bases from V and 1 base from J, with 9 bases between. This CDR3 has 14 residues. CDR1 is SGHDT, CDR2 YYEEEE, per germline. This CDR3 reads CASSETPSGNTIYF. In nucleotides, the CDR3 is TGTGCCAGCAGCGAGACCCCGTCTGGAAACACCATATATTTT.

This rearrangement joins TRBV5-6 to TRBJ2-7; maybe TRBD1 (5 bases). V lost 1 base to trimming and J lost 2 bases, with 16 bases between them. There are 16 residues in the CDR3. Germline values: CDR1 SGHDT, CDR2 YYEEEE. CDR3 nucleotide sequence: TGTGCCAGCAGCTTGAGCGACAGTGCGCTAGCCTACGAGCAGTACTTC. Its protein is CASSLSDSALAYEQYF.

Sample share makes this clone medium-sized. The J gene is TRBJ2-2, the V gene TRBV7-9; D remains unclear. V shed 5 bases and J shed 7 bases, with 8 bases lying between them. The germline V gene has CDR1 SEHNR and CDR2 FQNEAQ (reference sequence). This CDR3 is 12 amino acids long. The CDR3, as DNA: TGTGCCAGCAGCCTTCAGGACGGGGAGCTGTTTTTT. Its translation: CASSLQDGELFF.

In its sample, this clone was seen a few times. The V call is TRBV4-1, the J call TRBJ2-1, with 12 bases matching TRBD2. CDR1 and CDR2 (germline): MGHRA, YSYEKL. J lost 10 bases, V lost 0 bases, and 16 bases had no gene match. The CDR3 contains 19 residues. The CDR3, as DNA: TGCGCCAGCAGCCAAGATCTGACTAGCGGGAGTCATCCCTTAGGGGAGCAGTTCTTC. Translated, it gives CASSQDLTSGSHPLGEQFF.

The chain joins TRBV6-6 to TRBJ2-5, with 7 positions matching TRBD2. With V trimmed by 6 bases and J by 5 bases, 15 bases remained unmatched. This CDR3 comprises 16 residues. Germline V gene data show CDR1 as MNHNY and CDR2 as SVGAGI (reference sequence). The CDR3 region is CASSRALGEGRETQYF. CDR3 nucleotide sequence: TGTGCCAGCAGCCGAGCTTTGGGGGAGGGCCGTGAGACCCAGTACTTC.

This clone has only a few counts. J is TRBJ2-7 and V is TRBV5-1; D not certain. Germline V CDR1 and CDR2: SGHRS, YFSETQ. The V gene lost 1 base and the J gene lost 5 bases, with 13 bases spanning the gap. CDR3 size: 14 residues. CDR3 bases: TGCGCCAGCAGCTTGTCGACCCAGGCCCACGAGCAGTACTTC. Translation gives CASSLSTQAHEQYF.

The chain recombines TRBV19 with TRBJ2-7, with D unclear. The CDR3 is 14 amino acids. V was trimmed by 7 bases and J by 1 base, leaving 14 bases between them. Germline V gene lookup returns CDR1 LNHDA and CDR2 SQIVND (reference sequence). The CDR3 nucleotides read TGTGCCAGTAAAGATAGGCCAAAGTCCTACGAGCAGTACTTC. Translation: CASKDRPKSYEQYF. The complete variable domain, with remaining parts taken from reference TRBV19 and TRBJ2-7, reads DGGITQSPKYLFRKEGQNVTLSCEQNLNHDAMYWYRQDPGQGLRLIYYSQIVNDFQKGDIAEGYSVSREKKESFPLTVTSAQKNPTAFYLCASKDRPKSYEQYFGPGTRLTVT.

This clone has only a few counts. This rearrangement joins TRBV5-8 to TRBJ2-7; D unclear. The germline CDR1 and CDR2 sequences are SGHTS and YDEGEE. This CDR3 spans 11 amino acids. V was trimmed by 1 base and J by 5 bases, leaving 4 bases between them. This chain's CDR3 is CASSLSHEQYF. CDR3 coding DNA: TGTGCCAGCAGCTTGTCCCACGAGCAGTACTTC. Supplemented by reference TRBV5-8 and TRBJ2-7, the full variable domain reads EAGVTQSPTHLIKTRGQQATLRCSPISGHTSVYWYQQALGLGLQFLLWYDEGEERNRGNFPPRFSGRQFPNYSSELNVNALELEDSALYLCASSLSHEQYFGPGTRLTVT.

This clone was detected only once. The chain carries TRBV6-5 and TRBJ1-1, with 10 bases aligning to TRBD1. CDR3 length: 15 amino acids. After removal of 0 bases from V and 6 bases from J, the junction contained 4 bases not matched to a gene. Germline V lookup: CDR1 MNHEY, CDR2 SVGAGI. The CDR3 region has the DNA TGTGCCAGCAGTTACTCGACAGGGGGCAACGCTGAAGCTTTCTTT. This gives the protein CASSYSTGGNAEAFF.

V usage is TRBV5-1 and J usage is TRBJ2-7; 9 bases are a match to TRBD1. The germline gives CDR1 SGHRS, CDR2 YFSETQ. The CDR3 covers 15 residues. With V trimmed by 0 bases and J by 5 bases, 6 bases remained unmatched. The CDR3 sequence is CASSLDGQGIDEQYF. In DNA form, the CDR3 reads TGCGCCAGCAGCTTGGACGGACAGGGGATCGACGAGCAGTACTTC.

The V gene is TRBV4-1, the J gene TRBJ2-3; tentative D call: TRBD1 (6 bases). CDR1 and CDR2 from the germline V gene are MGHRA and YSYEKL. V was clipped by 6 bases and J by 6 bases, with 19 bases between them. CDR3 length equals 15 residues. This CDR3 is CASRGSGAGLDTQYF. In DNA, the CDR3 is TGCGCCAGCAGAGGGTCAGGGGCAGGTTTGGATACGCAGTATTTT.

The rearrangement links TRBV9 to TRBJ1-4; no clear D gene. Germline V gene sequence: CDR1 SGDLS, CDR2 YYNGEE. There are 14 residues in the CDR3. Trimming cost V 3 bases and J 2 bases, with 8 bases left between them. CDR3 residues: CASSGGGTNEKLFF. In nucleotides, the CDR3 is TGTGCCAGCAGCGGGGGTGGGACTAATGAAAAACTGTTTTTT.

This clone was detected only a few times. The chain links TRBV5-6 to TRBJ2-7, with D maybe TRBD1 (6 bases). Deletions cut 4 bases from V and 4 bases from J, with 12 bases between. Germline V gene sequence: CDR1 SGHDT, CDR2 YYEEEE. CDR3 length equals 13 residues. CDR3 region: CASSSDRSYEQYF. The CDR3 DNA is TGTGCCAGCAGCAGCGACAGGAGTTACGAGCAGTACTTC.

The V and J genes are TRBV18 and TRBJ2-7, with D perhaps TRBD1 (5 bases). V shed 9 bases and J shed 4 bases, with 13 bases lying between them. CDR1 is KGHSH, CDR2 LQKENI, per germline. The CDR3 spans 12 residues. CDR3 loop: CASSTGSYEQYF. The CDR3 bases are TGTGCCAGTTCAACAGGTTCGTACGAGCAGTACTTC.

The genes are TRBV5-1 and TRBJ2-7; tentatively, D is TRBD2 (6 bases). CDR1 is SGHRS and CDR2 is YFSETQ in the germline V gene. The V end was cut by 4 bases, the J end by 0 bases, with 26 bases between. The CDR3 runs 19 residues. The CDR3 is CASSQEPGAGALSSYEQYF. CDR3 nucleotide sequence: TGCGCCAGCAGCCAAGAGCCGGGAGCGGGCGCCCTGAGCTCCTACGAGCAGTACTTC.

In its sample, this clone ranks as medium-sized. The genes are TRBV7-2 and TRBJ1-5; no clear D gene. Per the germline V gene, CDR1 is SGHTA and CDR2 is FQGNSA. The CDR3 loop spans 15 amino acids. Between the trimmed V and J ends, which lost 4 bases and 0 bases, there was a span of 10 bases. CDR3 DNA: TGTGCCAGCAGCTCGGAGGGCTATAGCAATCAGCCCCAGCATTTT. It codes for CASSSEGYSNQPQHF.

The V gene is TRBV27, the J gene TRBJ2-7; 9 positions match TRBD2. Germline CDR1 reads MNHEY; CDR2 reads SMNVEV (reference sequence). This CDR3 is 13 amino acids long. The V segment lost 5 bases and the J segment 2 bases; nucleotides outside the gene matches: 1. CDR3 bases: TGTGCCAGCAGTAGCGGGGGGACCTACGAGCAGTACTTC. It specifies CASSSGGTYEQYF.

This clone was detected a few times. V and J are TRBV4-1 and TRBJ2-3; TRBD1 might be the D (5 bases). Trimming pared 2 bases from V and 4 bases from J, leaving 7 bases between. Germline loops: CDR1 MGHRA, CDR2 YSYEKL. The CDR3 has 13 amino acids. CDR3 amino acids: CASSQLTADTQYF. The CDR3 nucleotides are TGCGCCAGCAGCCAACTGACAGCAGATACGCAGTATTTT.

In nucleotides, the CDR3 is TGTGCCAGCAGTGGGGCCAATTATAACTATGGCTACACCTTC. Its protein is CASSGANYNYGYTF. The gene calls are TRBV25-1 and TRBJ1-2; D ambiguous. CDR3 size: 14 residues. V shed 4 bases and J shed 1 base, with 10 bases lying between them. Germline assignment: CDR1 MGHDK and CDR2 SYGVNS.

This clone was seen more than once but under ten times. V usage is TRBV2 and J usage is TRBJ2-3, with 7 nucleotides matching TRBD1. Germline CDR1 SNHLY, CDR2 FYNNEI. The junction had 6 bases not matched to a gene; V was cut back by 6 bases and J by 0 bases. This CDR3 is built from 15 residues. CDR3 DNA sequence: TGTGCCAGCAGAGGTGGACAGGTTAGCACAGATACGCAGTATTTT. Translating gives CASRGGQVSTDTQYF. Drawing the rest from reference TRBV2 and TRBJ2-3, the complete variable domain is EPEVTQTPSHQVTQMGQEVILRCVPISNHLYFYWYRQILGQKVEFLVSFYNNEISEKSEIFDDQFSVERPDGSNFTLKIRSTKLEDSAMYFCASRGGQVSTDTQYFGPGTRLTVL.

This clone was counted only a few times. The genes are TRBV30 and TRBJ1-2, with TRBD1 identical over 11 bases. Germline loops: CDR1 GTSNPN, CDR2 SVGIG (reference sequence). CDR3 length: 15 amino acids. V lost 2 bases to trimming and J lost 8 bases; unmatched junction nucleotides: 10. The CDR3 nucleotides are TGTGCCTGGAGTTCAACCGGGACAGGGGGAGAGGGCTACACCTTC. The encoded protein is CAWSSTGTGGEGYTF.

The rearrangement joins TRBV28 to TRBJ1-5; 8 bases are shared with TRBD1. Germline V gives CDR1 MDHEN, CDR2 SYDVKM. V lost 6 bases to trimming and J lost 2 bases; unmatched junction nucleotides: 15. This CDR3 contains 18 residues. The CDR3 sequence: CASRREQGGPHGNQPQHF. CDR3 in DNA: TGTGCCAGCAGACGGGAACAGGGGGGTCCCCATGGCAATCAGCCCCAGCATTTT. The full variable domain, its missing parts supplied by reference TRBV28 and TRBJ1-5, is DVKVTQSSRYLVKRTGEKVFLECVQDMDHENMFWYRQDPGLGLRLIYFSYDVKMKEKGDIPEGYSVSREKKERFSLILESASTNQTSMYLCASRREQGGPHGNQPQHFGDGTRLSIL.

The chain recombines TRBV27 with TRBJ2-1; D remains ambiguous. Germline CDR1 MNHEY, CDR2 SMNVEV (reference sequence). The CDR3 totals 13 residues. The V gene lost 6 bases and the J gene lost 5 bases, with 11 bases spanning the gap. Written as DNA, the CDR3 is TGTGCCAGCAGCCAAGCGTACAACAATGAGCAGTTCTTC. Residues: CASSQAYNNEQFF.